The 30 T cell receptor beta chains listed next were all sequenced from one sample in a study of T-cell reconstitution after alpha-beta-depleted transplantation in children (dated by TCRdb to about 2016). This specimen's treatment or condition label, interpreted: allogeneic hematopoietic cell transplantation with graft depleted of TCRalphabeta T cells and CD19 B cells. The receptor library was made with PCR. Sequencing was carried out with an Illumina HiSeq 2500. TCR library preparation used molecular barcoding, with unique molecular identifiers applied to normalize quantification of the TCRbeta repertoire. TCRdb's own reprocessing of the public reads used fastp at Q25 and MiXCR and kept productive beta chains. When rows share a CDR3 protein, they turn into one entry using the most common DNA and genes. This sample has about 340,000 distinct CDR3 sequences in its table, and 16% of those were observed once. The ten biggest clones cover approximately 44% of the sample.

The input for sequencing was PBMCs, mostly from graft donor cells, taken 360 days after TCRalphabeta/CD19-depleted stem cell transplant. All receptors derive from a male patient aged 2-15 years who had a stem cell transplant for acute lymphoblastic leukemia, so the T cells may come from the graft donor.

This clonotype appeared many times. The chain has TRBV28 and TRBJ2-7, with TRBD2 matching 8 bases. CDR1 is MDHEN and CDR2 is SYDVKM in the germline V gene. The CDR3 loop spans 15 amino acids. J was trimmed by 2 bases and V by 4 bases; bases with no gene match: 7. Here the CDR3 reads CASSSLAGPTYEQYF. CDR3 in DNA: TGTGCCAGCAGTTCCTTAGCGGGGCCCACCTACGAGCAGTACTTC.

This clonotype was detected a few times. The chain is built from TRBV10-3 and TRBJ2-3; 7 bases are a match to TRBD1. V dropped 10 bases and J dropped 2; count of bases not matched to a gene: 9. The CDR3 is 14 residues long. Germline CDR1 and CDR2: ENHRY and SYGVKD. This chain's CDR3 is CATTGTEDTDTQYF. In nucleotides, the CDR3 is TGTGCCACGACCGGGACAGAGGACACAGATACGCAGTATTTT.

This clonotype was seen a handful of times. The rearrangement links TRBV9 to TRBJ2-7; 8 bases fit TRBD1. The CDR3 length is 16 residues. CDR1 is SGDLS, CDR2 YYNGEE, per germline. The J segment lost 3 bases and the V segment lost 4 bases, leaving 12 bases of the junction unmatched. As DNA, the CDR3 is TGTGCCAGCAGCCCCTCGACTCGGACAGGGTTCTACGAGCAGTACTTC. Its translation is CASSPSTRTGFYEQYF.

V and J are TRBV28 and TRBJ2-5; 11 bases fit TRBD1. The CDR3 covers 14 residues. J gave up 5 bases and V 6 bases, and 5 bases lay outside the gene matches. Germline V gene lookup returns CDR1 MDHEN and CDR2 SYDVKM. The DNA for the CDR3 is TGTGCCAGCAGGGGGACAGGGGGACTGGAGACCCAGTACTTC. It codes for CASRGTGGLETQYF.

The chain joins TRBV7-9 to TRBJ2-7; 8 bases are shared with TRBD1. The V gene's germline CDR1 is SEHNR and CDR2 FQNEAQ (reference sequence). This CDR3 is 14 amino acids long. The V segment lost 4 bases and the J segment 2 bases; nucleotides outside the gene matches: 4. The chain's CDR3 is CASSSPDRAYEQYF. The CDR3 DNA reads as TGTGCCAGCAGCTCGCCGGACAGGGCCTACGAGCAGTACTTC.

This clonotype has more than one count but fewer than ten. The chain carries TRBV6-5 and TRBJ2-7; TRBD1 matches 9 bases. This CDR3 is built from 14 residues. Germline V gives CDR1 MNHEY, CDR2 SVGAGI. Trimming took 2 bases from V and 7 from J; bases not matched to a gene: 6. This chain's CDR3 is CASSYVQGADEQYF. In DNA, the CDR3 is TGTGCCAGCAGTTACGTACAGGGGGCGGATGAGCAGTACTTC.

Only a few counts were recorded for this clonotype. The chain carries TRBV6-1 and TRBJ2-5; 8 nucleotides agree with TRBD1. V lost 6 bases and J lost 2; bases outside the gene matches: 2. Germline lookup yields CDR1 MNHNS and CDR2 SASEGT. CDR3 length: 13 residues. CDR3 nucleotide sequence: TGTGCCAGCAGCCACAGGGGGCAAGAGACCCAGTACTTC. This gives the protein CASSHRGQETQYF.

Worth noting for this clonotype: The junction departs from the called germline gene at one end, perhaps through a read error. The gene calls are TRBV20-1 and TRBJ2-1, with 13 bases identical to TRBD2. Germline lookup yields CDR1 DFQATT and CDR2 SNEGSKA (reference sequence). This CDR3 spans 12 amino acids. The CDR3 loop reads CSTSGRENEQFF. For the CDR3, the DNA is TGCAGTACTAGCGGGAGGGAGAATGAGCAGTTCTTC.

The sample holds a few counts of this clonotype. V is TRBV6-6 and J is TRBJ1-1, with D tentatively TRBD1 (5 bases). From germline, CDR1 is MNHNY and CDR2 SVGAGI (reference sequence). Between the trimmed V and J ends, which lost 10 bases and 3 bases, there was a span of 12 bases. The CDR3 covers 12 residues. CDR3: CATFRGDTEAFF. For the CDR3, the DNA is TGTGCCACCTTTCGGGGGGACACTGAAGCTTTCTTT.

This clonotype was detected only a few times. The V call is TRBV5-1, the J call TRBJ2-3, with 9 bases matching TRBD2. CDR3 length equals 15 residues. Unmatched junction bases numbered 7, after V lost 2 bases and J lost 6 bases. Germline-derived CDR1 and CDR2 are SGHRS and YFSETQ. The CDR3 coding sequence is TGCGCCAGCAGCTTACGAGGCGGGAGGGCTGATACGCAGTATTTT. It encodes CASSLRGGRADTQYF.

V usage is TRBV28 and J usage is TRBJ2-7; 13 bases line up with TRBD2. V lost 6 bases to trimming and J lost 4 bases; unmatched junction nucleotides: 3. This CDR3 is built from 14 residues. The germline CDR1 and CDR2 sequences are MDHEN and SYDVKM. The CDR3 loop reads CASRGLAGMYEQYF. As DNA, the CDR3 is TGTGCCAGCAGGGGACTAGCGGGGATGTACGAGCAGTACTTC.

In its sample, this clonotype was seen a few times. This CDR3 reads CASSPAGLRNEQFF. As DNA, the CDR3 is TGTGCCAGCAGTCCAGCGGGATTAAGGAATGAGCAGTTCTTC. This chain connects TRBV12-3 or TRBV12-4 to TRBJ2-1; TRBD2 agrees at 7 bases. V shed 5 bases and J 7 bases; nucleotides not matched to a gene: 8. This CDR3 contains 14 residues.

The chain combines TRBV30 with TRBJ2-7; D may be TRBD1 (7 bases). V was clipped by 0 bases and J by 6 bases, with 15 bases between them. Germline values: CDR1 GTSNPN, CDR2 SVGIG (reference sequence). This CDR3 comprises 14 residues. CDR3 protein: CAWSVGHRGGEQYF. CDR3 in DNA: TGTGCCTGGAGTGTAGGGCACAGGGGAGGCGAGCAGTACTTC.

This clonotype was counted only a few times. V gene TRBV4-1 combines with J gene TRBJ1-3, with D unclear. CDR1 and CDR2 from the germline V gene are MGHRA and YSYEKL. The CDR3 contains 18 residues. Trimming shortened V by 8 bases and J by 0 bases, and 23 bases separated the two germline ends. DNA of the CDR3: TGCGCCAGCCCTCGCCTATGTGTCGTACAGTCCTCTGGAAACACCATATATTTT. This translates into CASPRLCVVQSSGNTIYF.

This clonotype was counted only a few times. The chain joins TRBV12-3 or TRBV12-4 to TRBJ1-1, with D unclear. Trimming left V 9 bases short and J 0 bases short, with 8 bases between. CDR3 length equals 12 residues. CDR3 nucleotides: TGTGCCAGTGCCTGGATGAACACTGAAGCTTTCTTT. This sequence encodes CASAWMNTEAFF.

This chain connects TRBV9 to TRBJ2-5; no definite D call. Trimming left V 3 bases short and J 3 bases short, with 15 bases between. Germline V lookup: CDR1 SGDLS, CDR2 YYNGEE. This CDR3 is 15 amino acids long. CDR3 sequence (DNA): TGTGCCAGCAGCGCCGACTTGACTCAAAAAGAGACCCAGTACTTC. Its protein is CASSADLTQKETQYF.

CDR3 nucleotides: TGTGCCAGCAGCTTTTCCCCCCCAGGGACCGGGGAGCTGTTTTTT. Amino acids: CASSFSPPGTGELFF. This chain joins TRBV7-2 and TRBJ2-2, with a possible D match to TRBD1 (5 bases). Germline-derived CDR1 and CDR2 are SGHTA and FQGNSA. The CDR3 has 15 residues. The V and J ends lost 3 bases and 5 bases respectively, with 13 bases between them.

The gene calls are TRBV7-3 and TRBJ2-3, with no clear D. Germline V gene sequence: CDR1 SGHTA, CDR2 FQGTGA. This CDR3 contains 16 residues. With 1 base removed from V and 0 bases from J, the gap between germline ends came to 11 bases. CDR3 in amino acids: CASSLRAALSTDTQYF. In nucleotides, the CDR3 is TGTGCCAGCAGCTTAAGGGCGGCTCTTAGCACAGATACGCAGTATTTT.

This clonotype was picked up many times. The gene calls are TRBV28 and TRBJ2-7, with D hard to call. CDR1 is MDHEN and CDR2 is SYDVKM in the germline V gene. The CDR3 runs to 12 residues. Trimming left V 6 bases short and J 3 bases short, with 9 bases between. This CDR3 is CASSFDHYEQYF. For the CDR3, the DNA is TGTGCCAGCAGCTTTGACCACTACGAGCAGTACTTC. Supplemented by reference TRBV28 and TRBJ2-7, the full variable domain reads DVKVTQSSRYLVKRTGEKVFLECVQDMDHENMFWYRQDPGLGLRLIYFSYDVKMKEKGDIPEGYSVSREKKERFSLILESASTNQTSMYLCASSFDHYEQYFGPGTRLTVT.

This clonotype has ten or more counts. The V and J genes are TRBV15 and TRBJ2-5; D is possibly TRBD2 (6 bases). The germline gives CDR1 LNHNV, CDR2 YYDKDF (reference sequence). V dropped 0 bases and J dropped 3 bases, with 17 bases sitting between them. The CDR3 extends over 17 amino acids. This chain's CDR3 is CATSRDWGRPSEETQYF. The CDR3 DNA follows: TGTGCCACCAGCAGAGATTGGGGTAGGCCTAGCGAAGAGACCCAGTACTTC.

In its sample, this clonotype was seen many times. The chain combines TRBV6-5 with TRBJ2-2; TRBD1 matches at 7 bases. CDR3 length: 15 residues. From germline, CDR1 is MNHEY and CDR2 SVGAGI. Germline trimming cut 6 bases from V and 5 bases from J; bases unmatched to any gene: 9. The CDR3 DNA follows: TGTGCCAGCAGGACAGGGTCGTTTCGGACCGGGGAGCTGTTTTTT. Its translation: CASRTGSFRTGELFF.

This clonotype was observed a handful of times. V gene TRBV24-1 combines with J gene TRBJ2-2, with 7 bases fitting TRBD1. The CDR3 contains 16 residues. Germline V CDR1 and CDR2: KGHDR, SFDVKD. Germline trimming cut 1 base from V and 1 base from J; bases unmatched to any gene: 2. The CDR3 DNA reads TGTGCCACCAGTGATTTCCGGGACAGGAACACCGGGGAGCTGTTTTTT. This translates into CATSDFRDRNTGELFF.

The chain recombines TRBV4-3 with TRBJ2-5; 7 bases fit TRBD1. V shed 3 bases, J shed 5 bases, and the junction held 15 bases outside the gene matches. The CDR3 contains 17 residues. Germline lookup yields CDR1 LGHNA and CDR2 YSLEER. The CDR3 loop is CASSQQVWTGPYETQYF. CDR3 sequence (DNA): TGCGCCAGCAGCCAGCAGGTTTGGACAGGACCCTATGAGACCCAGTACTTC.

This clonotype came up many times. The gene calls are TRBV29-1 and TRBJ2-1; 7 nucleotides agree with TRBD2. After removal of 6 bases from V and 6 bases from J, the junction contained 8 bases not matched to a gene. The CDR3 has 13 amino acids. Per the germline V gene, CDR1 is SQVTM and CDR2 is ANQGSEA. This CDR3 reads CSVGGGEGNEQFF. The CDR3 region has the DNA TGCAGCGTCGGGGGTGGGGAGGGCAATGAGCAGTTCTTC.

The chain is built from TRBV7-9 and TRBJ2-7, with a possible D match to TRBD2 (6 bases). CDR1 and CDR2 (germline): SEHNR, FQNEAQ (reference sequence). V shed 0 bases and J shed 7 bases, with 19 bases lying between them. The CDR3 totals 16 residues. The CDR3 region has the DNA TGTGCCAGCAGCTTAGCCCTGACTAGTCAAAACTTAGAGCAGTACTTC. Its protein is CASSLALTSQNLEQYF. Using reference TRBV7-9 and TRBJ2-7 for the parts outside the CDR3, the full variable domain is DTGVSQNPRHKITKRGQNVTFRCDPISEHNRLYWYRQTLGQGPEFLTYFQNEAQLEKSRLLSDRFSAERPKGSFSTLEIQRTEQGDSAMYLCASSLALTSQNLEQYFGPGTRLTVT.

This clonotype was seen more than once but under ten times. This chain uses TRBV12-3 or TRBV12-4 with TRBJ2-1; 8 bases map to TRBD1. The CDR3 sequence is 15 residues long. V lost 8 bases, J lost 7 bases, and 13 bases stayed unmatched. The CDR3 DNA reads TGTGCCAGCGGCGAAATGCCACAGGGGGTGAATGAGCAGTTCTTC. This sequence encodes CASGEMPQGVNEQFF.

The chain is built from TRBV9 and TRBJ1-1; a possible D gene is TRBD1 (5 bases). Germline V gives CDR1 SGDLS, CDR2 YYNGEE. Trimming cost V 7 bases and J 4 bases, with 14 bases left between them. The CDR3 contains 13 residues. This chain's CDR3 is CASSGHMGTEAFF. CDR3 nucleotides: TGTGCCAGCTCCGGACATATGGGCACTGAAGCTTTCTTT. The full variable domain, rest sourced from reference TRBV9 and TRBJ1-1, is DSGVTQTPKHLITATGQRVTLRCSPRSGDLSVYWYQQSLDQGLQFLIQYYNGEERAKGNILERFSAQQFPDLHSELNLSSLELGDSALYFCASSGHMGTEAFFGQGTRLTVV.

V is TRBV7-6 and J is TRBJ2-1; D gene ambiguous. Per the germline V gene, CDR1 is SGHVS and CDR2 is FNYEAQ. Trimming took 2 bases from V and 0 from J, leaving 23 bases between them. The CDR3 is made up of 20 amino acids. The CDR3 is CASSLHLNWPFPSSYNEQFF. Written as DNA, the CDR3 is TGTGCCAGCAGCTTACATCTCAACTGGCCCTTTCCTAGCTCCTACAATGAGCAGTTCTTC.

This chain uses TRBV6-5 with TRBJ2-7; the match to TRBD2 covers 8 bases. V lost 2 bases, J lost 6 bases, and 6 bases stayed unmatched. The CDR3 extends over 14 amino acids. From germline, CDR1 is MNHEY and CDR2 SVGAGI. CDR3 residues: CASSYSSGSFEQYF. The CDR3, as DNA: TGTGCCAGCAGTTACAGCAGCGGGAGCTTCGAGCAGTACTTC.

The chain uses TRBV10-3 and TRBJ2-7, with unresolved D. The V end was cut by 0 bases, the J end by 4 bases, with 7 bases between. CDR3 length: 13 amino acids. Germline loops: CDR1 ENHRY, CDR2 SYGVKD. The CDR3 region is CAISESIGYEQYF. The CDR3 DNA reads TGTGCCATCAGTGAGTCGATAGGGTACGAGCAGTACTTC.